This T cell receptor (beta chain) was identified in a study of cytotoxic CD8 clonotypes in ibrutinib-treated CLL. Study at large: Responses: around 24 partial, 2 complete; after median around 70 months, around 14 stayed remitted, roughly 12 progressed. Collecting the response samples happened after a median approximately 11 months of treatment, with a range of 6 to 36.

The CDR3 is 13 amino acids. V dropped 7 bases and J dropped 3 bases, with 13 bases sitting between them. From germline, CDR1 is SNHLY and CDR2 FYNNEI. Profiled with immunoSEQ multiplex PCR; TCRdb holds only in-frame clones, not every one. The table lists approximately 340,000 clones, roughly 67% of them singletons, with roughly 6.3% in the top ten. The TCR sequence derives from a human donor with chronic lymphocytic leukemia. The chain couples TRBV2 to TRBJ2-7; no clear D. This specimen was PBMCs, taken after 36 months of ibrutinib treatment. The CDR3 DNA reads TGTGCCAGCACCGACGGCCAAAGCTACGAGCAGTACTTC. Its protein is CASTDGQSYEQYF.